Below are 7 T cell receptor beta chains sequenced from a single sample in a study of blood T cell repertoires in COVID-19. TCRdb's copy holds only in-frame clones and misses some; the assay was immunoSEQ multiplex PCR. The sample includes approximately 300,000 clones, around 83% of them seen just once. Sequenced input: peripheral blood. Receptor source: a woman aged 45-60 years with acute or convalescent COVID-19.

This sequence joins TRBV29-1 and TRBJ2-5, with 9 bases that match TRBD2. There are 14 residues in the CDR3. V shed 7 bases, J shed 2 bases, and the junction held 8 bases outside the gene matches. Germline V gene sequence: CDR1 SQVTM, CDR2 ANQGSEA. The CDR3 nucleotides are TGCAGCGGCACCGGGACTAGCAGACAAGAGACCCAGTACTTC. This gives the protein CSGTGTSRQETQYF.

The V and J genes are TRBV19 and TRBJ2-7; D is perhaps TRBD2 (6 bases). CDR3 size: 13 residues. Trimming removed 7 bases from V and 0 bases from J, with 10 bases in between. From germline, CDR1 is LNHDA and CDR2 SQIVND (reference sequence). CDR3 sequence (DNA): TGTGCCAGTACCGCGGAGGGCTCCTACGAGCAGTACTTC. It translates to CASTAEGSYEQYF. The variable domain in full, completed from reference TRBV19 and TRBJ2-7, reads DGGITQSPKYLFRKEGQNVTLSCEQNLNHDAMYWYRQDPGQGLRLIYYSQIVNDFQKGDIAEGYSVSREKKESFPLTVTSAQKNPTAFYLCASTAEGSYEQYFGPGTRLTVT.

The V gene is TRBV5-1, the J gene TRBJ2-1; 12 nucleotides match TRBD2. The germline V gene has CDR1 SGHRS and CDR2 YFSETQ. Trimming cost V 0 bases and J 0 bases; bases outside gene matches: 4. The length of the CDR3 is 18 residues. CDR3 amino acids: CASSLGTSGASSYNEQFF. CDR3 nucleotides: TGCGCCAGCAGCTTGGGGACTAGCGGGGCGAGCTCCTACAATGAGCAGTTCTTC.

The genes are TRBV27 and TRBJ2-3; possibly TRBD1 for D (5 bases). The germline V gene has CDR1 MNHEY and CDR2 SMNVEV (reference sequence). This CDR3 has 12 residues. The ends were cut back, 6 bases at V and 3 bases at J, with 7 bases in the middle. The CDR3 loop reads CASRGRTDTQYF. CDR3 in DNA: TGTGCCAGCAGGGGGCGAACAGATACGCAGTATTTT.

The chain uses TRBV29-1 and TRBJ2-1; the D gene is possibly TRBD2 (7 bases). CDR1 is SQVTM, CDR2 ANQGSEA, per germline. The CDR3 runs 14 residues. Trimming stripped 7 bases from V and 6 bases from J, with 19 bases between. CDR3 protein: CSGHRGGTFNEQFF. The CDR3 coding sequence is TGCAGCGGCCATAGGGGGGGGACCTTCAATGAGCAGTTCTTC.

This clone was observed a single time. The rearrangement joins TRBV5-1 to TRBJ2-2; TRBD2 might be the D (7 bases). The CDR3 contains 16 residues. CDR1 SGHRS and CDR2 YFSETQ come from the germline V gene. The V and J ends lost 4 bases and 3 bases respectively, with 16 bases between them. The CDR3 sequence is CASSLRGAQYTGELFF. The CDR3 DNA reads as TGCGCCAGCAGCCTCCGGGGGGCCCAATACACCGGGGAGCTGTTTTTT.

This rearrangement joins TRBV5-4 to TRBJ1-6, with D tentatively TRBD1 (6 bases). Trimming left V 0 bases short and J 9 bases short, with 13 bases between. Germline V gives CDR1 SGHNT, CDR2 YYREEE (reference sequence). This CDR3 has 15 residues. CDR3 nucleotide sequence: TGTGCCAGCAGCTTGGATAGGGACACTTCTTCACCCCTCCACTTT. Translated: CASSLDRDTSSPLHF.